The 26 T cell receptor beta chains below were found in one sample sequenced in a study of T cells in Graves' hyperthyroidism and ophthalmopathy. Amplification targeted TCR beta CDR3 regions from RNA transcripts. TCR CDR3 underwent first-round RT-PCR with the HTBI primer set. TCRdb re-called the multiplex PCR reads through MiXCR, storing one row per CDR3 protein. The data show 550,000 to 600,000 distinct CDR3 sequences, with roughly a sixth seen just once and around a sixth held by the top ten. Sequences were obtained from blood. The receptors stem from a woman under 30 with Graves' hyperthyroidism.

This clonotype was observed many times. The DNA for the CDR3 is TGTGCCAGCAGCTTATCCCCCGGACAGGGGACAGATACGCAGTATTTT. This translates into CASSLSPGQGTDTQYF. The chain links TRBV7-9 to TRBJ2-3; 9 bases agree with TRBD1. Germline V CDR1 and CDR2: SEHNR, FQNEAQ (reference sequence). J gave up 3 bases and V 2 bases, and 6 bases lay outside the gene matches. CDR3 size: 16 residues.

Regarding this clonotype: Possible read error: a much larger clone is one base away. The chain combines TRBV20-1 with TRBJ2-7; 8 nucleotides line up with TRBD1. The J segment lost 2 bases and the V segment lost 2 bases, leaving 5 bases of the junction unmatched. Per the germline V gene, CDR1 is DFQATT and CDR2 is SNEGSKA (reference sequence). This CDR3 region has 14 residues. CDR3 residues: CSARIRDRPYEQYF. Here the CDR3 DNA reads TGCAGTGCTAGAATCCGGGACAGGCCCTACGAGCAGTACTTC.

This clonotype has more than one count but fewer than ten. The chain recombines TRBV5-1 with TRBJ2-1; TRBD2 matches at 11 bases. CDR3 length: 17 residues. Germline V gives CDR1 SGHRS, CDR2 YFSETQ. With V trimmed by 4 bases and J by 0 bases, 6 bases remained unmatched. The CDR3 DNA reads TGCGCCAGCAGCCCCTGGACTAGCGGGTTCTCCTACAATGAGCAGTTCTTC. Its translation is CASSPWTSGFSYNEQFF.

This clonotype was counted many times. The chain carries TRBV5-1 and TRBJ2-5, with a possible D match to TRBD1 (5 bases). The CDR3 is 15 residues long. The germline CDR1 and CDR2 sequences are SGHRS and YFSETQ. The germline V and J ends were trimmed by 1 base and 1 base, with 11 bases remaining between them. The CDR3 DNA reads as TGCGCCAGCAGCTTGAACCCACAGGTCCAAGAGACCCAGTACTTC. Encoded protein: CASSLNPQVQETQYF.

The sample holds many counts of this clonotype. The rearrangement links TRBV5-1 to TRBJ1-2, with TRBD1 matching over 8 bases. V gave up 3 bases and J gave up 8 bases; unmatched junction bases: 9. CDR3 length: 14 residues. CDR1 and CDR2 (germline): SGHRS, YFSETQ. The CDR3 nucleotides read TGCGCCAGCAGCTCAGGACAGGGTGTGGAAGGCTACACCTTC. As protein: CASSSGQGVEGYTF.

This clonotype occurred a few times. The CDR3 here is CSVLQGVAEAFF. DNA for the CDR3: TGCAGCGTTCTACAGGGAGTGGCTGAAGCTTTCTTT. The gene calls are TRBV29-1 and TRBJ1-1, with D perhaps matching TRBD1 (6 bases). V lost 5 bases to trimming and J lost 6 bases, with 13 bases between them. CDR1 SQVTM and CDR2 ANQGSEA come from the germline V gene. The CDR3 contains 12 residues.

In this sample, this clonotype turned up many times. This sequence joins TRBV11-2 and TRBJ2-1, with a tentative D call TRBD2 (6 bases). This CDR3 is built from 14 residues. CDR1 is SGHAT and CDR2 is FQNNGV in the germline V gene. The V gene lost 3 bases and the J gene lost 8 bases, with 14 bases spanning the gap. The CDR3 protein is CASSFPRREDEQFF. The CDR3 DNA reads as TGTGCCAGCAGCTTCCCCCGGAGGGAGGATGAGCAGTTCTTC.

This clonotype was seen a few times. One junction end does not reproduce the germline sequence, and a read error may be involved. The genes are TRBV9 and TRBJ1-1; D gene unclear. Germline loops: CDR1 SGDLS, CDR2 YYNGEE. The CDR3 totals 13 residues. CDR3 in amino acids: CASSVASQAEAFF. The DNA of the CDR3 is TGTGCCAGCAGCGTAGCTAGTCAGGCTGAGGCTTTCTTT.

This rearrangement joins TRBV2 to TRBJ2-7, with 10 bases fitting TRBD2. CDR1 is SNHLY, CDR2 FYNNEI, per germline. This CDR3 spans 16 amino acids. The junction had 9 bases not matched to a gene; V was cut back by 7 bases and J by 0 bases. For the CDR3, the DNA is TGTGCCAGCAACCCCGGACTAGCGGTAACCTCCTACGAGCAGTACTTC. This encodes CASNPGLAVTSYEQYF.

The sample holds a few counts of this clonotype. J is TRBJ2-7 and V is TRBV19; TRBD2 matches at 14 bases. CDR3 size: 12 residues. CDR1 and CDR2 (germline): LNHDA, SQIVND (reference sequence). V shed 10 bases, J shed 6 bases, and the junction held 2 bases outside the gene matches. The DNA for the CDR3 is TGTGCCACGGGACTAGCGGGGGTCGAGCAGTACTTC. It translates to CATGLAGVEQYF.

This clonotype has ten or more counts. The J gene is TRBJ2-3, the V gene TRBV28; D not certain. Trimming pared 2 bases from V and 4 bases from J, leaving 16 bases between. Germline-derived CDR1 and CDR2 are MDHEN and SYDVKM. This CDR3 has 16 amino acids. CDR3 region: CASSLRLHPVPDTQYF. CDR3 nucleotide sequence: TGTGCCAGCAGTTTAAGGCTACACCCCGTCCCAGATACGCAGTATTTT.

About this clonotype: This may arise from a read error, as a much more abundant clone is one base away. The chain couples TRBV27 to TRBJ2-7; tentative D call: TRBD1 (6 bases). The germline V gene encodes CDR1 MNHEY and CDR2 SMNVEV (reference sequence). This CDR3 has 17 amino acids. Trimming removed 4 bases at V and 0 bases at J, with 19 bases between. The CDR3, as DNA: TGTGCCAGCAGTTCAGCGCTCACCGGGACACACTCCTACGAGCAGTACTTC. This codes for CASSSALTGTHSYEQYF.

V and J are TRBV20-1 and TRBJ2-7, with 10 bases fitting TRBD1. Germline V CDR1 and CDR2: DFQATT, SNEGSKA (reference sequence). The CDR3 is made up of 14 amino acids. The junction had 7 bases not matched to a gene; V was cut back by 4 bases and J by 4 bases. Written as DNA, the CDR3 is TGCAGTGCTATATCCCGGGACAGGGGATACGAGCAGTACTTC. It specifies CSAISRDRGYEQYF.

The J gene is TRBJ2-4, the V gene TRBV10-3; 7 bases fit TRBD2. Germline V gene lookup returns CDR1 ENHRY and CDR2 SYGVKD. The CDR3 runs to 15 residues. With 6 bases clipped from V and 1 base from J, the junction kept 6 bases outside the gene matches. The CDR3 is CAIRGGEGAKNIQYF. CDR3 DNA: TGTGCCATCAGGGGCGGGGAGGGGGCCAAAAACATTCAGTACTTC.

This clonotype was counted only a few times. This rearrangement joins TRBV19 to TRBJ2-2; 7 nucleotides agree with TRBD1. V gave up 7 bases and J gave up 6 bases; unmatched junction bases: 5. Germline V gives CDR1 LNHDA, CDR2 SQIVND (reference sequence). The CDR3 is 13 residues long. The CDR3 region is CASNKGAPGELFF. DNA for the CDR3: TGTGCCAGTAATAAGGGGGCCCCCGGGGAGCTGTTTTTT.

This chain connects TRBV7-6 to TRBJ2-3; 10 nucleotides align to TRBD2. The CDR3 spans 16 residues. V trimming: 5 bases; J trimming: 1 base; junction bases outside the gene matches: 6. Per the germline V gene, CDR1 is SGHVS and CDR2 is FNYEAQ. The CDR3 bases are TGTGCCAGCAGCCCAAAAAGCGGGGGGGGCACAGATACGCAGTATTTT. Residues: CASSPKSGGGTDTQYF.

About this clonotype: One junction end does not reproduce the germline sequence, and a read error may be involved. The chain couples TRBV20-1 to TRBJ2-5, with D tentatively TRBD2 (6 bases). The CDR3 is made up of 15 amino acids. From germline, CDR1 is DFQATT and CDR2 SNEGSKA (reference sequence). Here the CDR3 DNA reads TGCAGTGTTAGAGAGAGGGGCCCGGGGAGGGAGACCCAGTACTTC. As protein: CSVRERGPGRETQYF.

Points on this clonotype: Since no conserved phenylalanine or tryptophan closes the CDR3, a read error is the likely cause. V gene TRBV20-1 combines with J gene TRBJ2-3; D ambiguous. Germline CDR1 and CDR2: DFQATT and SNEGSKA (reference sequence). Trimming pared 0 bases from V and 0 bases from J, leaving 10 bases between. This CDR3 has 15 residues. Here the CDR3 DNA reads TGCAGTGCTAGAGATGCTCGAGCTAGCACAGATACGCAGTATCTT. Its translation: CSARDARASTDTQYL.

There are many counts of this clonotype. The junction shows a germline mismatch at one end, possibly a read error. The CDR3 DNA sequence: TGTGCCAACAGTAAAAGCGGGACAGGGGGCGAGCAGTACTTC. Protein product: CANSKSGTGGEQYF. This chain joins TRBV12-3 or TRBV12-4 and TRBJ2-7; TRBD1 matches at 11 bases. The length of the CDR3 is 14 residues.

The chain links TRBV12-5 to TRBJ2-1, with a possible D match to TRBD2 (5 bases). CDR3 length equals 14 residues. Trimming took off 0 bases at V and 12 bases at J, with 15 bases between the two ends. Germline V gene data show CDR1 as LGHNT and CDR2 as FRNRAP. As DNA, the CDR3 is TGTGCTAGTGGTTTGGTACTAGGAGCTATGGGGCAGTTCTTC. Encoded protein: CASGLVLGAMGQFF.

J is TRBJ2-1 and V is TRBV5-1, with no clear D. Per germline, CDR1 SGHRS and CDR2 YFSETQ. CDR3 length equals 14 residues. The germline V and J ends were trimmed by 6 bases and 5 bases, with 15 bases remaining between them. The CDR3 coding sequence is TGCGCCAGCACCGTAGGGCCCCTGAACAATGAGCAGTTCTTC. Its protein is CASTVGPLNNEQFF.

J is TRBJ2-7 and V is TRBV6-5, with D possibly being TRBD1 (6 bases). CDR1 is MNHEY and CDR2 is SVGAGI in the germline V gene. V was pared by 0 bases and J by 5 bases, with 14 bases between. This CDR3 contains 15 residues. CDR3 residues: CASSYSGLQGHEQYF. DNA of the CDR3: TGTGCCAGCAGTTACTCGGGTTTACAGGGCCACGAGCAGTACTTC.

The chain joins TRBV27 to TRBJ2-7; D assignment may be TRBD1 or TRBD2 (5 bases each). From germline, CDR1 is MNHEY and CDR2 SMNVEV (reference sequence). Trimming removed 7 bases from V and 5 bases from J, with 18 bases in between. This CDR3 contains 14 residues. Here the CDR3 reads CASTRGTGTNEQYF. DNA of the CDR3: TGTGCCAGCACCAGAGGAACGGGGACCAACGAGCAGTACTTC.

At least ten counts were recorded for this clonotype. V and J are TRBV2 and TRBJ2-5; 9 bases align to TRBD2. After removal of 6 bases from V and 7 bases from J, the junction contained 12 bases not matched to a gene. Germline CDR1 reads SNHLY; CDR2 reads FYNNEI. The CDR3 is 15 amino acids. The CDR3 loop is CASRQTSGGSGTQYF. CDR3 nucleotides: TGTGCCAGCAGACAGACTAGCGGCGGGTCGGGGACCCAGTACTTC.

This clonotype came up many times. The V call is TRBV29-1, the J call TRBJ2-5; TRBD2 matches 13 bases. After removal of 7 bases from V and 7 bases from J, the junction contained 9 bases not matched to a gene. Germline assignment: CDR1 SQVTM and CDR2 ANQGSEA. There are 14 residues in the CDR3. In nucleotides, the CDR3 is TGCAGCGGTGCCGGGACTAGCGGGATCGCGACCCAGTACTTC. This codes for CSGAGTSGIATQYF.

This clonotype came up a few times. This chain joins TRBV15 and TRBJ2-2; D possibly corresponds to TRBD2 (6 bases). The germline gives CDR1 LNHNV, CDR2 YYDKDF (reference sequence). This CDR3 region has 15 residues. V lost 1 base, J lost 5 bases, and 11 bases lay in between. DNA of the CDR3: TGTGCCACCAGCAGAGGACTAGAACAGACCGGGGAGCTGTTTTTT. It is translated as CATSRGLEQTGELFF.